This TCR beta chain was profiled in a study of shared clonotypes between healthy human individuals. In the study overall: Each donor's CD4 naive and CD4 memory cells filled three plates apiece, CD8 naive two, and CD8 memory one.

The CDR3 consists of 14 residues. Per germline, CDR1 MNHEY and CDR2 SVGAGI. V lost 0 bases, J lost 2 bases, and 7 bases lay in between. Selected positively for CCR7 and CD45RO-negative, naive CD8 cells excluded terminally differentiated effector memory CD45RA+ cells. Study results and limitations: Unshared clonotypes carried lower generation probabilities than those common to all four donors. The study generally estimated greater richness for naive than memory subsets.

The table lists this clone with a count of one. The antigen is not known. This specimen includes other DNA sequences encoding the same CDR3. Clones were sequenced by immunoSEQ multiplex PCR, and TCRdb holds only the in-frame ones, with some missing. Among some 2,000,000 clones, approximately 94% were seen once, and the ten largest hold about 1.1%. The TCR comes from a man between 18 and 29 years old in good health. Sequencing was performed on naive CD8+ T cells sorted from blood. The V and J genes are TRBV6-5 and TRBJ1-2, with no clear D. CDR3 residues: CASSYSADNYGYTF. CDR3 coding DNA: TGTGCCAGCAGTTACTCGGCGGACAACTATGGCTACACCTTC.